The rows below give T cell receptor beta chains drawn from one sample of a study of OX40 agonist ivuxolimab in advanced cancers. Measured with immunoSEQ multiplex PCR; TCRdb has only the in-frame clones, and not every one. The sample has tens of thousands of clones; around 89% are singletons. The sequencing here drew on CD4+ or CD8+ T cells sorted from blood, taken in a trial of the OX40 agonist ivuxolimab. These receptor sequences come from an adult with an advanced solid tumor such as melanoma, head and neck, liver or kidney cancer. Both conserved end residues are part of each CDR3. A D gene is named only where the DNA matches it firmly. Part of the rows lack a size; the others show once, few, many or a class for expanded clones.

v_call: TRBV5-1; clone_size: NA; j_call: TRBJ2-3; d_call: NA; cdr3_aa: CASSSLDGLGTDTQYF; cdr3_nt: TGCGCCAGCAGCTCCCTGGACGGGCTGGGCACAGATACGCAGTATTTT
v_call: TRBV13; clone_size: NA; j_call: TRBJ2-1; d_call: NA; cdr3_aa: CASSLGGEQFF; cdr3_nt: TGTGCCAGCAGCTTAGGTGGTGAGCAGTTCTTC
v_call: TRBV9; clone_size: NA; j_call: TRBJ2-7; d_call: NA; cdr3_aa: CASSVGTSSGGEQYF; cdr3_nt: TGTGCCAGCAGCGTAGGGACCAGCTCGGGCGGCGAGCAGTACTTC
v_call: TRBV15; clone_size: NA; j_call: TRBJ2-2; d_call: NA; cdr3_aa: CATRTQNTGELFF; cdr3_nt: TGTGCCACCCGGACGCAGAACACCGGGGAGCTGTTTTTT
v_call: TRBV7-2; clone_size: NA; j_call: TRBJ1-3; d_call: NA; cdr3_aa: CASSADSSGNTIYF; cdr3_nt: TGTGCCAGCAGCGCCGACAGCTCTGGAAACACCATATATTTT
v_call: TRBV7-9; clone_size: NA; j_call: TRBJ2-2; d_call: NA; cdr3_aa: CASSRRQVNTGELFF; cdr3_nt: TGTGCCAGCAGCCGGCGCCAGGTTAACACCGGGGAGCTGTTTTTT
v_call: TRBV7-2; clone_size: NA; j_call: TRBJ2-5; d_call: NA; cdr3_aa: CASSLRVETQYF; cdr3_nt: TGTGCCAGCTCTTTGAGGGTAGAGACCCAGTACTTC
v_call: TRBV7-8; clone_size: NA; j_call: TRBJ2-3; d_call: TRBD2; cdr3_aa: CASSFALAGATDTQYF; cdr3_nt: TGTGCCAGCAGCTTTGCGTTGGCGGGAGCGACAGATACGCAGTATTTT
v_call: TRBV5-8; clone_size: NA; j_call: TRBJ2-3; d_call: NA; cdr3_aa: CASSFVQVPSTDTQYF; cdr3_nt: TGTGCCAGCAGCTTTGTACAGGTCCCAAGCACAGATACGCAGTATTTT
v_call: TRBV30; clone_size: NA; j_call: TRBJ1-3; d_call: NA; cdr3_aa: CAWSGGIGNTIYF; cdr3_nt: TGTGCCTGGAGTGGCGGGATTGGAAACACCATATATTTT
v_call: TRBV5-1; clone_size: NA; j_call: TRBJ2-7; d_call: NA; cdr3_aa: CASSLVREEQYF; cdr3_nt: TGCGCCAGCAGCTTGGTCCGGGAAGAGCAGTACTTC
v_call: TRBV5-4; clone_size: NA; j_call: TRBJ2-5; d_call: NA; cdr3_aa: CASSLASGETQYF; cdr3_nt: TGTGCCAGCAGCTTGGCCTCGGGAGAGACCCAGTACTTC
v_call: TRBV18; clone_size: NA; j_call: TRBJ2-5; d_call: TRBD1; cdr3_aa: CASSPNRGPGETQYF; cdr3_nt: TGTGCCAGCTCACCAAACAGGGGGCCTGGAGAGACCCAGTACTTC
v_call: TRBV14; clone_size: NA; j_call: TRBJ2-7; d_call: TRBD2; cdr3_aa: CASSQGYGRAYEQYF; cdr3_nt: TGTGCCAGCAGCCAAGGGTACGGGAGGGCCTACGAGCAGTACTTC
v_call: TRBV6-5; clone_size: NA; j_call: TRBJ2-1; d_call: TRBD2; cdr3_aa: CASRGTSIANEQFF; cdr3_nt: TGTGCCAGCAGAGGGACTAGTATTGCCAATGAGCAGTTCTTC
v_call: TRBV4-1; clone_size: NA; j_call: TRBJ2-2; d_call: NA; cdr3_aa: CASSQRGFTGELFF; cdr3_nt: TGCGCCAGCAGCCAGAGAGGTTTTACCGGGGAGCTGTTTTTT
v_call: TRBV6-5; clone_size: NA; j_call: TRBJ1-2; d_call: TRBD1; cdr3_aa: CASSYSTGTGRGYTF; cdr3_nt: TGTGCCAGCAGTTACTCGACGGGGACAGGGAGAGGCTACACCTTC
v_call: TRBV28; clone_size: once; j_call: TRBJ1-4; d_call: NA; cdr3_aa: CASGPGAKYEKLFF; cdr3_nt: TGTGCCAGCGGCCCGGGGGCTAAATATGAAAAACTGTTTTTT
v_call: TRBV7-6; clone_size: NA; j_call: TRBJ2-7; d_call: NA; cdr3_aa: CASSTGPGGPEQYF; cdr3_nt: TGTGCCAGCAGCACCGGCCCCGGGGGGCCCGAGCAGTACTTC
v_call: TRBV11-1; clone_size: NA; j_call: TRBJ1-1; d_call: NA; cdr3_aa: CASSLGSGGLNTEAFF; cdr3_nt: TGTGCCAGCAGCTTAGGGTCTGGGGGCTTGAACACTGAAGCTTTCTTT
v_call: TRBV5-1; clone_size: NA; j_call: TRBJ2-5; d_call: TRBD2; cdr3_aa: CASSLGLAETQYF; cdr3_nt: TGCGCCAGCAGCTTGGGACTAGCAGAGACCCAGTACTTC
v_call: TRBV30; clone_size: NA; j_call: TRBJ2-5; d_call: NA; cdr3_aa: CAWSAALETQYF; cdr3_nt: TGTGCCTGGAGTGCCGCATTGGAGACCCAGTACTTC
v_call: TRBV10-1; clone_size: NA; j_call: TRBJ2-1; d_call: TRBD2; cdr3_aa: CASSETRTSGSYGQFF; cdr3_nt: TGCGCCAGCAGTGAGACAAGGACTAGCGGGAGTTACGGGCAGTTCTTC
v_call: TRBV2; clone_size: NA; j_call: TRBJ2-5; d_call: TRBD1; cdr3_aa: CASSADRATTETQYF; cdr3_nt: TGTGCCAGCAGCGCGGACAGGGCTACGACAGAGACCCAGTACTTC
v_call: TRBV5-1; clone_size: NA; j_call: TRBJ1-1; d_call: NA; cdr3_aa: CASSLRGYGTEAFF; cdr3_nt: TGCGCCAGCAGCTTGCGTGGGTATGGCACTGAAGCTTTCTTT
v_call: TRBV20-1; clone_size: NA; j_call: TRBJ2-3; d_call: NA; cdr3_aa: CSARDEDTQYF; cdr3_nt: TGCAGTGCTAGAGATGAGGATACGCAGTATTTT
v_call: TRBV19; clone_size: NA; j_call: TRBJ1-5; d_call: NA; cdr3_aa: CASSLQRASNQPQHF; cdr3_nt: TGTGCCAGTAGTCTCCAAAGGGCTAGCAATCAGCCCCAGCATTTT
v_call: TRBV28; clone_size: NA; j_call: TRBJ2-7; d_call: NA; cdr3_aa: CASSARVTYF; cdr3_nt: TGTGCCAGCAGCGCGCGTGTTACTTACTTC
v_call: TRBV15; clone_size: NA; j_call: TRBJ2-7; d_call: TRBD2; cdr3_aa: CATSRKTSGSGYEQYF; cdr3_nt: TGTGCCACCAGCAGAAAAACTAGCGGGAGTGGGTACGAGCAGTACTTC
v_call: TRBV15; clone_size: NA; j_call: TRBJ1-5; d_call: TRBD1; cdr3_aa: CATSSSGGHQPQHF; cdr3_nt: TGTGCCACCAGCTCGTCAGGGGGCCATCAGCCCCAGCATTTT
v_call: TRBV29-1; clone_size: NA; j_call: TRBJ1-1; d_call: NA; cdr3_aa: CSSQRRRVTEAFF; cdr3_nt: TGCAGCTCCCAGCGAAGGCGGGTCACTGAAGCTTTCTTT
v_call: TRBV30; clone_size: NA; j_call: TRBJ1-1; d_call: NA; cdr3_aa: CAWSRLEAFF; cdr3_nt: TGTGCCTGGAGTCGGCTAGAAGCTTTCTTT
v_call: TRBV18; clone_size: NA; j_call: TRBJ1-2; d_call: TRBD1; cdr3_aa: CASSQDTTGAYGYTF; cdr3_nt: TGTGCCAGCTCCCAAGATACGACAGGGGCCTATGGCTACACCTTC
v_call: TRBV7-9; clone_size: NA; j_call: TRBJ2-3; d_call: NA; cdr3_aa: CASSFPPSGTQSDTQYF; cdr3_nt: TGTGCCAGCAGCTTTCCCCCCTCCGGGACACAATCCGATACGCAGTATTTT
v_call: TRBV2; clone_size: NA; j_call: TRBJ1-5; d_call: NA; cdr3_aa: CATQGLSNQPQHF; cdr3_nt: TGTGCCACCCAGGGTTTGAGCAATCAGCCCCAGCATTTT
v_call: TRBV19; clone_size: NA; j_call: TRBJ1-5; d_call: NA; cdr3_aa: CASSVQGFQPQHF; cdr3_nt: TGTGCCAGTAGTGTCCAGGGCTTTCAGCCCCAGCATTTT
v_call: TRBV5-1; clone_size: NA; j_call: TRBJ1-3; d_call: NA; cdr3_aa: CASSRDSSGNTIYF; cdr3_nt: TGCGCCAGCAGCCGTGACAGTTCTGGAAACACCATATATTTT